The text below deals with one T cell receptor beta chain. The data were obtained in a study of identical twins. Germline V gene sequence: CDR1 DFQATT, CDR2 SNEGSKA (reference sequence). CDR3 length: 15 residues. V lost 5 bases and J lost 0; bases outside the gene matches: 6. TCRdb re-derived calls from the 5' RACE reads in MiXCR, one entry per CDR3 protein. The sample carries around 470,000 distinct CDR3 sequences, approximately 15% recorded once. The sample was also linked to a second study, of yellow fever vaccine responses in identical twins.

The chain employs TRBV20-1 and TRBJ2-3; TRBD1 agrees at 9 bases. The sequenced material came from CD4+ T cells sorted from blood. This TCR was sampled from a woman in her late teens or twenties in good health. CDR3 amino acids: CSAVTGGPSTDTQYF. The DNA of the CDR3 is TGCAGTGCTGTAACAGGGGGCCCTAGCACAGATACGCAGTATTTT.